The entry that follows covers one T cell receptor (beta chain) sequence. The V and J ends lost 0 bases and 3 bases respectively, with 10 bases between them. The CDR3 has 15 residues. The germline V gene encodes CDR1 SGHTS and CDR2 YDEGEE. The data belong to a study of OX40 agonist ivuxolimab in advanced cancers. As for the study in general: Patients were given ivuxolimab, an antibody that agonizes OX40 (CD134).

Data came from immunoSEQ multiplex PCR; TCRdb stores just in-frame clones and leaves some out. The data show some 71,000 clones, about 89% seen once. The TCR comes from an adult with an advanced solid tumor such as melanoma, head and neck, liver or kidney cancer. The rearrangement joins TRBV5-8 to TRBJ1-5; D remains ambiguous. The sequenced sample was CD4+ or CD8+ T cells sorted from blood, obtained in a trial of the OX40 agonist ivuxolimab. CDR3 nucleotide sequence: TGTGCCAGCAGCTTGGAGTATGCAGCCAATCAGCCCCAGCATTTT. It specifies CASSLEYAANQPQHF.